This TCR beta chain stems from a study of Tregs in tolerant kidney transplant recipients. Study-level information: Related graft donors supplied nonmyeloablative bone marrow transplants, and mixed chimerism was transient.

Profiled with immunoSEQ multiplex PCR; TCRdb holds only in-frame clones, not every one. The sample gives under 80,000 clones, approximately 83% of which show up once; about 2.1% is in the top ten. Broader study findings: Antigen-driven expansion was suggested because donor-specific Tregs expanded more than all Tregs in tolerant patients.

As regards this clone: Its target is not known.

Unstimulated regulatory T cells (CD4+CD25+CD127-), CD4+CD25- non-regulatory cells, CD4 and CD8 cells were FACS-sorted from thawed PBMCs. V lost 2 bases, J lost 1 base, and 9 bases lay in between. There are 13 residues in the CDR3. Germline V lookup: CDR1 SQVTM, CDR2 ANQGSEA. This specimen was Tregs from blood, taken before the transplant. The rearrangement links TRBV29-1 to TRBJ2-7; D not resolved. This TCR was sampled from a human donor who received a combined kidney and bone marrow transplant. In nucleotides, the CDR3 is TGCAGCGTTGAACACAGCCCATCCTACGAGCAGTACTTC. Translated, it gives CSVEHSPSYEQYF.